The next 21 T cell receptor beta chains were all read from a single sample in a study of T cells in Graves' hyperthyroidism and ophthalmopathy. RNA transcripts yielded amplified TCR beta CDR3 regions. Researchers ran a first-round RT-PCR on the TCR CDR3 using the HTBI primer set. TCRdb reprocessed the multiplex PCR reads with MiXCR, giving one entry per CDR3 protein. The sample has 350,000 to 500,000 distinct CDR3 sequences, approximately 13% seen once. The specimen sequenced was blood. The receptors originated from a woman younger than 35 with Graves' hyperthyroidism.

The CDR3 spells CATSSLDGPSEKLFF. The CDR3 DNA follows: TGTGCCACCAGCAGCTTAGATGGACCGTCCGAAAAACTGTTTTTT. V usage is TRBV15 and J usage is TRBJ1-4, with unresolved D. CDR3 length: 15 residues. V was cut by 3 bases and J by 8 bases, with 16 bases left in between. Germline V gives CDR1 LNHNV, CDR2 YYDKDF (reference sequence). Variable domain in full (rest from reference TRBV15 and TRBJ1-4): DAMVIQNPRYQVTQFGKPVTLSCSQTLNHNVMYWYQQKSSQAPKLLFHYYDKDFNNEADTPDNFQSRRPNTSFCFLDIRSPGLGDTAMYLCATSSLDGPSEKLFFGSGTQLSVL.

Comments on this clonotype: Germline is not matched at one junction end, which may reflect a read error. CDR3 sequence (DNA): TGTGCCGGCAGCCTGACGGAGAACACTGAAGCTTTCTTT. Translating gives CAGSLTENTEAFF. The chain employs TRBV28 and TRBJ1-1, with D unclear. CDR1 and CDR2 (germline): MDHEN, SYDVKM. The CDR3 covers 13 residues.

This clonotype was seen at least ten times. V usage is TRBV12-3 or TRBV12-4 and J usage is TRBJ1-2, with D tentatively TRBD1 (6 bases). The V and J ends lost 5 bases and 5 bases respectively, with 18 bases between them. The CDR3 is 15 residues long. In DNA, the CDR3 is TGTGCCAGCAGTCCCCCGGGACTAGGGGGGTATGGCTACACCTTC. As protein: CASSPPGLGGYGYTF.

The V call is TRBV10-3, the J call TRBJ1-6; D gene ambiguous. This CDR3 comprises 15 residues. The germline V and J ends were trimmed by 2 bases and 2 bases, with 7 bases remaining between them. Germline loops: CDR1 ENHRY, CDR2 SYGVKD. The CDR3, as DNA: TGTGCCATCAGTGAGGGGCAGCCCTATAATTCACCCCTCCACTTT. Its protein is CAISEGQPYNSPLHF.

A note on this clonotype: The junction shows a germline mismatch at one end, possibly a read error. The genes are TRBV10-3 and TRBJ2-5; D perhaps matches TRBD1 (5 bases). The germline gives CDR1 ENHRY, CDR2 SYGVKD. CDR3 size: 13 residues. Written as DNA, the CDR3 is TGTGCCACATCCCGACAGCTCCAAGAGACCCAGCACTTC. This sequence encodes CATSRQLQETQHF.

This clonotype was detected many times. This rearrangement joins TRBV28 to TRBJ2-7; 16 nucleotides line up with TRBD2. Trimming at V came to 3 bases and at J to 4 bases, leaving 18 bases not matched to a gene. The CDR3 consists of 21 residues. Germline V CDR1 and CDR2: MDHEN, SYDVKM. DNA of the CDR3: TGTGCCAGCAGTTTTCGGTTTGGTCGATGGGGACTAGCGGGAGGGCTATACGAGCAGTACTTC. Residues: CASSFRFGRWGLAGGLYEQYF.

This clonotype was seen many times. The CDR3 sequence is CSASGRGAVAETQYF. The CDR3 coding sequence is TGCAGTGCTAGCGGCAGGGGGGCCGTAGCGGAGACCCAGTACTTC. V is TRBV20-1 and J is TRBJ2-5; TRBD1 is a possible D gene (7 bases). The CDR3 is made up of 15 amino acids. The V end was cut by 3 bases, the J end by 5 bases, with 19 bases between. Germline values: CDR1 DFQATT, CDR2 SNEGSKA (reference sequence).

This clonotype was observed a few times. V is TRBV4-1 and J is TRBJ2-4, with TRBD2 identical over 11 bases. The CDR3 sequence is 17 residues long. Trimming cost V 0 bases and J 6 bases; bases outside gene matches: 7. CDR1 is MGHRA and CDR2 is YSYEKL in the germline V gene. The CDR3 sequence is CASSQDWLAGGRNIQYF. CDR3 sequence (DNA): TGCGCCAGCAGCCAAGACTGGCTAGCGGGAGGACGAAACATTCAGTACTTC.

The genes are TRBV6-1 and TRBJ2-7, with TRBD2 matching 12 bases. Germline V gene data show CDR1 as MNHNS and CDR2 as SASEGT. This CDR3 is 17 amino acids long. The J segment lost 3 bases and the V segment lost 2 bases, leaving 8 bases of the junction unmatched. Here the CDR3 reads CASSESPTSGGLYEQYF. The CDR3 DNA reads as TGTGCCAGCAGTGAATCCCCGACTAGCGGGGGACTCTACGAGCAGTACTTC.

This clonotype was found many times. The chain joins TRBV7-2 to TRBJ2-5; D is undetermined. The CDR3 runs 15 residues. V was cut by 4 bases and J by 0 bases, with 12 bases left in between. The V gene's germline CDR1 is SGHTA and CDR2 FQGNSA. In DNA form, the CDR3 reads TGTGCCAGCAGCTCAACTACCAAGTACCAAGAGACCCAGTACTTC. Translation: CASSSTTKYQETQYF.

This clonotype was seen at least ten times. The J gene is TRBJ2-7, the V gene TRBV30; a possible D gene is TRBD1 (6 bases). V lost 5 bases and J 0 bases, leaving 20 bases between the germline ends. This CDR3 comprises 16 residues. Germline lookup yields CDR1 GTSNPN and CDR2 SVGIG (reference sequence). The CDR3 DNA sequence: TGTGCCTGGCGTAACAGGGTAGCTGCTTTCTCCTACGAGCAGTACTTC. It yields the protein CAWRNRVAAFSYEQYF. The whole variable domain, filled in from reference TRBV30 and TRBJ2-7, reads SQTIHQWPATLVQPVGSPLSLECTVEGTSNPNLYWYRQAAGRGLQLLFYSVGIGQISSEVPQNLSASRPQDRQFILSSKKLLLSDSGFYLCAWRNRVAAFSYEQYFGPGTRLTVT.

In this sample, this clonotype turned up many times. This rearrangement joins TRBV20-1 to TRBJ1-5, with a tentative D call TRBD1 (5 bases). CDR3 length equals 15 residues. V lost 2 bases and J lost 4, with 15 bases in between. Germline V gene data show CDR1 as DFQATT and CDR2 as SNEGSKA (reference sequence). In nucleotides, the CDR3 is TGCAGTGCTAGACCCGACGGGACCGGGAATCAGCCCCAGCATTTT. Its translation: CSARPDGTGNQPQHF.

This clonotype was counted a single time. Here the CDR3 DNA reads TGCAGTGCTAGAGATAGCACGGCTGGGGATTTCTACGAGCAGTACTTC. It specifies CSARDSTAGDFYEQYF. The chain recombines TRBV20-1 with TRBJ2-7; D unclear. CDR1 and CDR2 (germline): DFQATT, SNEGSKA (reference sequence). V was clipped by 0 bases and J by 3 bases, with 18 bases between them. This CDR3 region has 16 residues.

The rearrangement uses TRBV5-5 and TRBJ2-7; perhaps TRBD2 as D (6 bases). Germline V gene lookup returns CDR1 SGHKS and CDR2 YYEKEE (reference sequence). The CDR3 has 12 residues. Trimming shortened V by 9 bases and J by 8 bases, and 18 bases separated the two germline ends. The CDR3 coding sequence is TGTGCCAACCCCATGAGGGGAGGACAGCAGTACTTC. As protein: CANPMRGGQQYF.

This clonotype came up many times. J is TRBJ2-1 and V is TRBV11-2, with TRBD2 matching 9 bases. CDR1 is SGHAT and CDR2 is FQNNGV in the germline V gene. V lost 1 base, J lost 7 bases, and 11 bases stayed unmatched. The CDR3 runs to 17 residues. The CDR3 region is CASSLVTGTSFGNEQFF. The CDR3 DNA is TGTGCCAGCAGCTTAGTGACCGGGACTAGCTTTGGTAATGAGCAGTTCTTC.

This clonotype was found many times. V and J are TRBV15 and TRBJ1-5; D not resolved. The CDR3 is made up of 13 amino acids. The germline V and J ends were trimmed by 1 base and 0 bases, with 1 base remaining between them. Germline CDR1 is LNHNV and CDR2 is YYDKDF (reference sequence). CDR3 in amino acids: CATSRGSNQPQHF. DNA for the CDR3: TGTGCCACCAGCAGAGGTAGCAATCAGCCCCAGCATTTT.

V and J are TRBV5-4 and TRBJ2-7, with 7 bases matching TRBD1. This CDR3 is built from 14 residues. Germline V lookup: CDR1 SGHNT, CDR2 YYREEE (reference sequence). V lost 2 bases and J lost 3; bases outside the gene matches: 5. The CDR3 DNA reads TGTGCCAGCAGCTTCGGGACAGCAGACTACGAGCAGTACTTC. Protein product: CASSFGTADYEQYF.

The V call is TRBV20-1, the J call TRBJ2-7; 10 positions agree with TRBD2. Trimming cost V 1 base and J 5 bases; bases outside gene matches: 8. Germline V gene sequence: CDR1 DFQATT, CDR2 SNEGSKA (reference sequence). This CDR3 comprises 15 residues. CDR3 amino acids: CSARVPGTSADEQYF. The CDR3 DNA reads TGCAGTGCTAGAGTTCCCGGGACTAGCGCGGACGAGCAGTACTTC.

At least ten counts were recorded for this clonotype. This chain connects TRBV20-1 to TRBJ2-7; D uncertain. Per germline, CDR1 DFQATT and CDR2 SNEGSKA (reference sequence). V was cut by 0 bases and J by 3 bases, with 15 bases left in between. CDR3 length equals 15 residues. CDR3 coding DNA: TGCAGTGCTAGAGACTTAAGGACGGTGAACTACGAGCAGTACTTC. Its translation: CSARDLRTVNYEQYF.

This clonotype was recorded a few times. Here the CDR3 DNA reads TGTGCCAGCAGCTCATCATCCGGGACAGACTACGAGCAGTACTTC. It specifies CASSSSSGTDYEQYF. The J gene is TRBJ2-7, the V gene TRBV7-2; 7 nucleotides line up with TRBD1. V dropped 4 bases and J dropped 3; count of bases not matched to a gene: 9. The CDR3 spans 15 residues. The germline V gene encodes CDR1 SGHTA and CDR2 FQGNSA.

V usage is TRBV7-9 and J usage is TRBJ1-1, with 11 positions matching TRBD1. J lost 5 bases, V lost 5 bases, and 7 bases had no gene match. The CDR3 has 15 amino acids. The germline CDR1 and CDR2 sequences are SEHNR and FQNEAQ (reference sequence). The CDR3 DNA reads as TGTGCCAGCAGCCCGGGACAGGGGGATAAAACTGAAGCTTTCTTT. Amino acids: CASSPGQGDKTEAFF.